These T cell receptor beta chains were read from a single sample in a study of cytomegalovirus exposure and HLA in healthy donors. Profiling relied on immunoSEQ multiplex PCR, and the TCRdb table lists in-frame clones only, not all of them. The table includes about 120,000 clones, 70% to 80% detected once. Sequenced: PBMCs. The receptors here all came from a woman between 35 and 50 years old in good health and CMV-seropositive. Both conserved end residues are part of each CDR3. A D gene is named only where the DNA matches it firmly. Clone size is given for some rows only: seen once, a few or many times, or a class if the clone is expanded.

.	TRBV14	.	TRBJ1-4	CASSQPPGTNEKLFF	TGTGCCAGCAGCCAACCCCCGGGAACTAATGAAAAACTGTTTTTT
.	TRBV28	.	TRBJ1-6	CASSFANSPLHF	TGTGCCAGCAGTTTTGCGAATTCACCCCTCCACTTT
.	TRBV30	.	TRBJ2-7	CAWSVQAAYEQYF	TGTGCCTGGAGTGTACAAGCGGCCTACGAGCAGTACTTC
TRBD2	TRBV30	.	TRBJ2-5	CAWSGLAGGETQYF	TGTGCCTGGAGCGGGCTAGCGGGGGGGGAGACCCAGTACTTC
TRBD1	TRBV7-2	.	TRBJ1-1	CASRDRVSAFF	TGTGCCAGCAGGGACAGGGTCTCAGCTTTCTTT
.	TRBV10-3	once	TRBJ2-1	CAIRETGYNEQFF	TGTGCCATCCGGGAGACGGGTTACAATGAGCAGTTCTTC
TRBD1	TRBV9	few	TRBJ2-1	CASSAEDRVVNEQFF	TGTGCCAGCAGCGCCGAGGACAGGGTAGTCAATGAGCAGTTCTTC
.	TRBV6-6	.	TRBJ2-3	CATGSYSTDTQYF	TGTGCCACAGGGTCCTATAGCACAGATACGCAGTATTTT
.	TRBV5-1	.	TRBJ1-4	CASRPGSVNEKLFF	TGCGCCAGCAGACCCGGGTCAGTTAATGAAAAACTGTTTTTT
TRBD2	TRBV19	.	TRBJ2-3	CASMASGRTDTQYF	TGTGCCAGTATGGCTAGCGGTCGCACAGATACGCAGTATTTT
.	TRBV2	.	TRBJ1-1	CASSSRHANTEAFF	TGTGCCAGCAGTTCCCGACACGCGAACACTGAAGCTTTCTTT
.	TRBV30	few	TRBJ1-3	CAWGRVFGNTIYF	TGTGCCTGGGGCAGGGTTTTTGGAAACACCATATATTTT
.	TRBV29-1	.	TRBJ2-5	CSVGDWVGTQYF	TGCAGCGTTGGGGACTGGGTGGGGACCCAGTACTTC
TRBD2	TRBV6-7	once	TRBJ2-3	CASSYSRLAENLSTDTQYF	TGTGCCAGCAGTTACTCAAGGCTAGCGGAGAACCTAAGCACAGATACGCAGTATTTT
.	TRBV7-2	.	TRBJ2-5	CASSFAGSVEETQYF	TGTGCCAGCAGCTTCGCGGGGTCGGTGGAGGAGACCCAGTACTTC
TRBD2	TRBV29-1	.	TRBJ2-1	CSVEGLAGHSYNEQFF	TGCAGCGTCGAGGGACTAGCGGGCCACTCCTACAATGAGCAGTTCTTC
TRBD2	TRBV11-1	few	TRBJ2-1	CASRSKRGGQILNNEQFF	TGTGCCAGCAGGTCGAAGCGGGGGGGCCAAATTCTGAACAATGAGCAGTTCTTC
.	TRBV5-1	.	TRBJ1-2	CASSLEQGSIYTF	TGCGCCAGCAGCTTGGAACAGGGATCTATCTACACCTTC
TRBD1	TRBV7-8	.	TRBJ1-2	CASSLPGQGALYGYTF	TGTGCCAGCAGCTTACCCGGACAGGGGGCGCTTTATGGCTACACCTTC
TRBD2	TRBV2	.	TRBJ2-1	CASRVRTSGNNEQFF	TGTGCCAGCAGAGTTAGGACTAGCGGGAACAATGAGCAGTTCTTC
TRBD1	TRBV7-2	.	TRBJ2-7	CASSSTGTGAHEQYF	TGTGCCAGCAGCTCCACCGGGACAGGGGCCCACGAGCAGTACTTC
TRBD2	TRBV11-2	.	TRBJ2-1	CASSLRLAGGIGQFF	TGTGCCAGCAGCTTGCGGCTAGCGGGGGGAATCGGGCAGTTCTTC
.	TRBV7-9	once	TRBJ2-3	CASSQSQGVTQYF	TGTGCCAGCAGCCAGAGTCAAGGGGTCACGCAGTATTTT
TRBD2	TRBV9	.	TRBJ2-1	CASSTGLAGSSYNEQFF	TGTGCCAGCAGCACGGGACTAGCGGGCAGCTCCTACAATGAGCAGTTCTTC
.	TRBV5-1	.	TRBJ1-2	CASSLEGHPRGYTF	TGCGCCAGCAGCTTGGAAGGACACCCACGGGGCTACACCTTC
.	TRBV5-1	few	TRBJ2-5	CASSRLQETQYF	TGCGCCAGCAGTAGACTCCAAGAGACCCAGTACTTC
.	TRBV5-1	.	TRBJ2-7	CASSLATSSYEQYF	TGCGCCAGCAGCTTGGCAACGAGCTCCTACGAGCAGTACTTC
.	TRBV5-1	.	TRBJ1-1	CASSLDTNTEAFF	TGCGCCAGCAGCTTGGACACCAACACTGAAGCTTTCTTT
.	TRBV30	.	TRBJ1-4	CAWSDRVGEKLFF	TGTGCCTGGAGTGACAGGGTAGGAGAAAAACTGTTTTTT
.	TRBV4-1	.	TRBJ2-7	CASSQDPEPPYSYEQYF	TGCGCCAGCAGCCAAGATCCCGAACCCCCCTACTCCTACGAGCAGTACTTC
TRBD2	TRBV4-1	.	TRBJ2-4	CASSHLAGGTKNIQYF	TGCGCCAGCAGCCACCTAGCGGGGGGCACCAAAAACATTCAGTACTTC
.	TRBV30	.	TRBJ1-1	CAWSWQGEAFF	TGTGCCTGGAGTTGGCAGGGAGAAGCTTTCTTT
TRBD2	TRBV2	.	TRBJ2-7	CASRMTSGSSYEQYF	TGTGCCAGCAGGATGACTAGCGGGAGCTCCTACGAGCAGTACTTC
TRBD2	TRBV6-6	.	TRBJ2-3	CASTLAGTDTQYF	TGTGCCAGCACACTAGCGGGAACAGATACGCAGTATTTT
TRBD1	TRBV2	few	TRBJ1-1	CASRTETGGWYTEAFF	TGTGCCAGCAGGACCGAGACAGGGGGGTGGTACACTGAAGCTTTCTTT
.	TRBV6-6	once	TRBJ1-1	CASLGQDLNTEAFF	TGTGCCAGCCTCGGGCAGGACTTGAACACTGAAGCTTTCTTT
TRBD2	TRBV30	.	TRBJ2-7	CAWSVQGRGSYEQYF	TGTGCCTGGAGTGTACAAGGGAGGGGCTCCTACGAGCAGTACTTC
.	TRBV12-1	.	TRBJ2-3	CASSFDPDGGCTDTQYF	TGTGCCAGCAGCTTTGATCCCGACGGGGGTTGCACAGATACGCAGTATTTT
.	TRBV20-1	.	TRBJ1-2	CSALSGLGYTF	TGCAGTGCTCTCTCAGGGTTGGGCTACACCTTC
.	TRBV5-5	.	TRBJ2-7	CASSLVVGEQYF	TGTGCCAGCAGCTTGGTAGTGGGCGAGCAGTACTTC
TRBD1	TRBV5-1	.	TRBJ2-7	CASSLKGTDHSGEQYF	TGCGCCAGCAGCTTGAAGGGGACAGACCACTCGGGGGAGCAGTACTTC